A single sample gave rise to the 14 T cell receptor beta chains below, sequenced in a study of early T cells in non-severe SARS-CoV-2 infection. From the 5' RACE reads, TCRdb called clonotypes with MiXCR, one entry per CDR3 protein. The sample consists of around 58,000 distinct CDR3 sequences, less than 9.5% of them appearing once. Sequenced material: whole blood, taken at baseline. Source of these receptors: an adult who was a healthcare worker with PCR-confirmed SARS-CoV-2 infection or an uninfected control (not recorded which).

This clonotype was detected many times. This chain connects TRBV7-3 to TRBJ2-3, with 12 bases aligning to TRBD2. CDR1 is SGHTA and CDR2 is FQGTGA in the germline V gene. This CDR3 has 16 residues. Unmatched junction bases numbered 6, after V lost 5 bases and J lost 3 bases. CDR3 sequence reads: CASSQTSGSGTDTQYF. The CDR3 nucleotides read TGTGCCAGCAGCCAGACTAGCGGGAGTGGGACAGATACGCAGTATTTT.

This clonotype counts as medium-sized. This chain connects TRBV20-1 to TRBJ2-7, with 10 positions matching TRBD1. The CDR3 length is 13 residues. Germline trimming cut 3 bases from V and 6 bases from J; bases unmatched to any gene: 5. The germline CDR1 and CDR2 sequences are DFQATT and SNEGSKA (reference sequence). The CDR3, as DNA: TGCAGTGCTAGGGGGGGACAGGGGCTCGAGCAGTACTTC. Amino acids: CSARGGQGLEQYF.

The sample holds many counts of this clonotype. The rearrangement links TRBV7-9 to TRBJ1-2, with D possibly matching TRBD1 (5 bases). Germline V CDR1 and CDR2: SEHNR, FQNEAQ (reference sequence). V lost 5 bases to trimming and J lost 0 bases, with 16 bases between them. The CDR3 has 16 amino acids. For the CDR3, the DNA is TGTGCCAGCAGCATTAGCGGGGCCGGTGCTAACTATGGCTACACCTTC. It is translated as CASSISGAGANYGYTF. The complete variable domain, with remaining parts taken from reference TRBV7-9 and TRBJ1-2, reads DTGVSQNPRHKITKRGQNVTFRCDPISEHNRLYWYRQTLGQGPEFLTYFQNEAQLEKSRLLSDRFSAERPKGSFSTLEIQRTEQGDSAMYLCASSISGAGANYGYTFGSGTRLTVV.

In its sample, this clonotype was seen many times. The chain joins TRBV11-2 to TRBJ2-6; weak D call: TRBD1 (5 bases). The CDR3 has 16 residues. Per germline, CDR1 SGHAT and CDR2 FQNNGV. V lost 3 bases and J lost 8, with 17 bases in between. The CDR3 DNA follows: TGTGCCAGCAGCTTCTTTCTGGACAAGCACTCCAACGTCCTGACTTTC. Its translation: CASSFFLDKHSNVLTF.

This clonotype was found many times. This sequence joins TRBV7-3 and TRBJ2-6; weak D call: TRBD2 (5 bases). The CDR3 runs to 16 residues. V was trimmed by 1 base and J by 2 bases, leaving 9 bases between them. Germline V gene lookup returns CDR1 SGHTA and CDR2 FQGTGA. The CDR3 DNA reads as TGTGCCAGCAGCTTAATGTCGGGGACTGGGGCCAACGTCCTGACTTTC. Translating it yields CASSLMSGTGANVLTF.

This clonotype was seen only a few times. V usage is TRBV6-5 and J usage is TRBJ2-7; D possibly corresponds to TRBD2 (5 bases). Trimming took 6 bases from V and 4 from J, leaving 10 bases between them. CDR3 length: 12 amino acids. In germline, CDR1 is MNHEY, CDR2 SVGAGI. For the CDR3, the DNA is TGTGCCAGCAGATCGGGAAAATACGAGCAGTACTTC. Translation gives CASRSGKYEQYF.

The chain is built from TRBV30 and TRBJ1-4; no firm D call. The germline CDR1 and CDR2 sequences are GTSNPN and SVGIG (reference sequence). The CDR3 extends over 13 amino acids. V lost 4 bases and J lost 11, with 17 bases in between. CDR3 sequence reads: CAWMRASPPKLFF. Written as DNA, the CDR3 is TGTGCCTGGATGAGGGCCTCCCCTCCTAAACTGTTTTTT.

This chain links TRBV24-1 with TRBJ1-1; TRBD1 aligns across 9 bases. The CDR3 totals 15 residues. The J segment lost 7 bases and the V segment lost 4 bases, leaving 9 bases of the junction unmatched. Germline-derived CDR1 and CDR2 are KGHDR and SFDVKD. The CDR3 sequence: CATSDTGGARDEAFF. The CDR3 nucleotides read TGTGCCACCAGTGACACAGGGGGCGCGAGGGATGAAGCTTTCTTT.

This clonotype was seen repeatedly, ten times or more. In DNA form, the CDR3 reads TGTGCCAGCAGCCAGACCCAGGGGTGGGAGCAGTACTTC. This translates into CASSQTQGWEQYF. The V and J genes are TRBV7-9 and TRBJ2-7; a possible D gene is TRBD1 (6 bases). Germline V lookup: CDR1 SEHNR, CDR2 FQNEAQ (reference sequence). Deletions cut 5 bases from V and 7 bases from J, with 15 bases between. There are 13 residues in the CDR3.

The chain combines TRBV12-3 or TRBV12-4 with TRBJ1-4; no firm D call. With 3 bases removed from V and 8 bases from J, the gap between germline ends came to 4 bases. The CDR3 length is 11 residues. CDR3 nucleotide sequence: TGTGCCAGCAGTTTTCGGGAAAAACTGTTTTTT. It codes for CASSFREKLFF.

The chain employs TRBV5-1 and TRBJ2-3; TRBD2 agrees at 7 bases. The CDR3 is 15 amino acids. Germline V gene data show CDR1 as SGHRS and CDR2 as YFSETQ. J gave up 0 bases and V 5 bases, and 6 bases lay outside the gene matches. CDR3 in DNA: TGCGCCAGCAGTTCTAGCGGACCTAGCACAGATACGCAGTATTTT. As protein: CASSSSGPSTDTQYF.

The rearrangement links TRBV5-5 to TRBJ1-3; TRBD1 agrees at 7 bases. Germline V CDR1 and CDR2: SGHKS, YYEKEE (reference sequence). With 5 bases clipped from V and 0 bases from J, the junction kept 5 bases outside the gene matches. This CDR3 has 15 amino acids. CDR3 in DNA: TGTGCCAGCAGTTCTAGGGACAGCTCTGGAAACACCATATATTTT. Protein: CASSSRDSSGNTIYF.

This clonotype came up many times. The chain combines TRBV28 with TRBJ2-5; 10 bases match TRBD1. The CDR3 is 16 amino acids. J lost 5 bases, V lost 3 bases, and 9 bases had no gene match. Per germline, CDR1 MDHEN and CDR2 SYDVKM. The CDR3 DNA sequence: TGTGCCAGCAGTTTGGACAGGGGGGCGCCATATGAGACCCAGTACTTC. It translates to CASSLDRGAPYETQYF.

Judged by abundance, this clonotype is medium-sized (0.01 to 0.1%). The V call is TRBV12-3 or TRBV12-4, the J call TRBJ2-7; the match to TRBD2 covers 9 bases. Losses at the gene ends were 8 bases for V and 2 bases for J; bases not matched to a gene: 7. The CDR3 contains 14 residues. The CDR3 region is CASGDSGRTYEQYF. CDR3 bases: TGTGCCAGCGGCGACAGCGGGAGGACCTACGAGCAGTACTTC.